Sequencing of this T cell receptor (beta chain) was carried out in a study of T cells after posttransplantation cyclophosphamide. This clone was seen once. CDR3 length equals 16 residues. The V gene's germline CDR1 is MRHNA and CDR2 SNTAGT. The V and J ends lost 7 bases and 2 bases respectively, with 18 bases between them. Assay used: immunoSEQ multiplex PCR; TCRdb lists only in-frame clones, some missing. The data show about 53,000 clones, around 83% seen once. Input material: PBMCs. The TCR sequence derives from a man younger than 45 with a blood cancer, CMV-positive, and with a related stem cell donor. V and J are TRBV6-4 and TRBJ2-4; D perhaps matches TRBD2 (5 bases). The CDR3 DNA reads as TGTGCCAGCACTTTCCGGGGATGGTGGACCAAAAACATTCAGTACTTC. The encoded protein is CASTFRGWWTKNIQYF.